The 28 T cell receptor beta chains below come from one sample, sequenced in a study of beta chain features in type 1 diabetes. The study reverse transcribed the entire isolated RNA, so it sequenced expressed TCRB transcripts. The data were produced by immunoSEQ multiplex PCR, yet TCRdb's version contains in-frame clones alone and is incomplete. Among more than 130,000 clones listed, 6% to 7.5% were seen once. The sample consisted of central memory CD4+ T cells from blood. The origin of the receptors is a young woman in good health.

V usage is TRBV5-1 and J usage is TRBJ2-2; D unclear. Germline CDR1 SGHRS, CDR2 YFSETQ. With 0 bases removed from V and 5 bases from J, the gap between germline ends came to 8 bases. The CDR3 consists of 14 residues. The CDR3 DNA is TGCGCCAGCAGCTTGGCTACCACGACCGGGGAGCTGTTTTTT. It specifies CASSLATTTGELFF.

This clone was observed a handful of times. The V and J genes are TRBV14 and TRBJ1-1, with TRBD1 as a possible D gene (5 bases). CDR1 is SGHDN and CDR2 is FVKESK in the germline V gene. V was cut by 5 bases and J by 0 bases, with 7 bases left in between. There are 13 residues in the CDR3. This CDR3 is CASSWGLNTEAFF. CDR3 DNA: TGTGCCAGCAGCTGGGGCCTGAACACTGAAGCTTTCTTT.

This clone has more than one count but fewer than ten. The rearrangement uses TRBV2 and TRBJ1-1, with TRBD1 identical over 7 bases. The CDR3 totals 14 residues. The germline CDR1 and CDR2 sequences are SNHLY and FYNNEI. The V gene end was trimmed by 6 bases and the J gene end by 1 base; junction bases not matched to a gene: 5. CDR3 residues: CASRYRGSNTEAFF. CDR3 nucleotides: TGTGCCAGCAGGTACAGGGGTTCGAACACTGAAGCTTTCTTT.

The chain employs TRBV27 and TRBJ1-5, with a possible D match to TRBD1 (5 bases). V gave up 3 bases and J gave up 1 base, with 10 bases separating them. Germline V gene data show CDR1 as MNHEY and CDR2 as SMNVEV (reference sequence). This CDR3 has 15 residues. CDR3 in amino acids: CASSLEGASNQPQHF. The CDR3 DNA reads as TGTGCCAGCAGTTTGGAAGGGGCCAGCAATCAGCCCCAGCATTTT.

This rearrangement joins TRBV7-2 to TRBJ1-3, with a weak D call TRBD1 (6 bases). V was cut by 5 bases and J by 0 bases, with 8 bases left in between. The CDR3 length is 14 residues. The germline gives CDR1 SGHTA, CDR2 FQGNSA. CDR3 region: CASSGQLSGNTIYF. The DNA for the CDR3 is TGTGCCAGCAGCGGACAGCTCTCTGGAAACACCATATATTTT.

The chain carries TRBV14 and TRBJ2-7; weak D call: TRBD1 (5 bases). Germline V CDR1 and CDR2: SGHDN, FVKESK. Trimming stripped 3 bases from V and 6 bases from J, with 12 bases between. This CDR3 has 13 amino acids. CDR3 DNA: TGTGCCAGCAGCCATTCAGGGTTCGGCGAGCAGTACTTC. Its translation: CASSHSGFGEQYF.

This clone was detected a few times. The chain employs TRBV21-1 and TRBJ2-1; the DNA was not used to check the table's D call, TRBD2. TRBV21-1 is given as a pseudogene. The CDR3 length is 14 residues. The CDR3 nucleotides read TGTGCCAGCAGCAAGGAGCGGGGGTACAATGAGCAGTTCTTC. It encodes CASSKERGYNEQFF.

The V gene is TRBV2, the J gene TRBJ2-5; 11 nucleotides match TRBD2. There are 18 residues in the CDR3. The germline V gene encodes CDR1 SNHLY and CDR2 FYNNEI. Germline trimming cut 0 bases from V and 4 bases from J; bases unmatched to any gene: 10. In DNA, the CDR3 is TGTGCCAGCAGTGAAGCTGGGCCTACTAGCGGGGGAGGAGAGACCCAGTACTTC. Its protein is CASSEAGPTSGGGETQYF.

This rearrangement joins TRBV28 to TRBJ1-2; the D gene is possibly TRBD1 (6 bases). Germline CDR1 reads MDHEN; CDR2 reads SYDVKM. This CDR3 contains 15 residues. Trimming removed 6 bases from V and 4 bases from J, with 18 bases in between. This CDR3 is CASRTGQRGTYGYTF. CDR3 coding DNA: TGTGCCAGCAGGACAGGTCAAAGGGGAACCTATGGCTACACCTTC.

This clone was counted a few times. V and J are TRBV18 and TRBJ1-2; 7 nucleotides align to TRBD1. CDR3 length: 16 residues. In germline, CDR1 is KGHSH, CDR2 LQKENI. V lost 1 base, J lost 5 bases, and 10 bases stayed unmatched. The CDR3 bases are TGTGCCAGCTCACCACTGGATGGGCAGGGGGAGTATGGCTACACCTTC. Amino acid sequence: CASSPLDGQGEYGYTF. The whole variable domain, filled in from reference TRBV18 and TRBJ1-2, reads NAGVMQNPRHLVRRRGQEARLRCSPMKGHSHVYWYRQLPEEGLKFMVYLQKENIIDESGMPKERFSAEFPKEGPSILRIQQVVRGDSAAYFCASSPLDGQGEYGYTFGSGTRLTVV.

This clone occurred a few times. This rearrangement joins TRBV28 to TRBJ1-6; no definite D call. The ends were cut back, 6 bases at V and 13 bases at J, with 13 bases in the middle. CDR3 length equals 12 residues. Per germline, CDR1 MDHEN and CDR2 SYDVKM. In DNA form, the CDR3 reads TGTGCCAGCAGCCTTTCCCCTTCCCCCCTCCACTTT. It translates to CASSLSPSPLHF.

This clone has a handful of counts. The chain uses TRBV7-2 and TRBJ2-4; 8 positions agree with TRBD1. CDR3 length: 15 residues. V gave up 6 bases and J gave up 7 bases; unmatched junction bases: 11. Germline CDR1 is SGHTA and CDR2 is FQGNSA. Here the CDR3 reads CASSSPQDRANIQYF. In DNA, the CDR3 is TGTGCCAGCAGTTCCCCGCAGGACAGGGCGAACATTCAGTACTTC.

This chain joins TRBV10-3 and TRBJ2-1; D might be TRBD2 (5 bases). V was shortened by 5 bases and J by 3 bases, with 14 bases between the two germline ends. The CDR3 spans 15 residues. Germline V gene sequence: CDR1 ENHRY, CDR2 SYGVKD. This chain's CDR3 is CAISRDLGGYNEQFF. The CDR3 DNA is TGTGCCATCAGTCGCGACCTAGGAGGCTACAATGAGCAGTTCTTC.

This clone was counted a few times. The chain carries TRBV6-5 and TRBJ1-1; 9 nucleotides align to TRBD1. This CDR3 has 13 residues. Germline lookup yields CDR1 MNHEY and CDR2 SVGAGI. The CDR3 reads CGTRTGDSTEAFF. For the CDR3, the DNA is TGTGGGACCAGGACAGGGGACAGCACTGAAGCTTTCTTT.

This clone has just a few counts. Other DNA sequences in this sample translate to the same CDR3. The CDR3 DNA is TGTGCCAGCAGCTTAAGCGGAACTGAAGCTTTCTTT. It translates to CASSLSGTEAFF. The rearrangement joins TRBV7-9 to TRBJ1-1; D is unresolved. There are 12 residues in the CDR3. CDR1 and CDR2 from the germline V gene are SEHNR and FQNEAQ (reference sequence). V was clipped by 2 bases and J by 5 bases, with 6 bases between them.

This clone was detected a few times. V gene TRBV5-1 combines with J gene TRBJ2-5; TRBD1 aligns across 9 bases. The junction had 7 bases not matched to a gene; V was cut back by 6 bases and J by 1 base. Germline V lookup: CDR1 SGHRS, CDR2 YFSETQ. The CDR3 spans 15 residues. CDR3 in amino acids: CASNVQGAVQETQYF. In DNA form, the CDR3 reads TGCGCCAGCAACGTACAGGGGGCAGTCCAAGAGACCCAGTACTTC.

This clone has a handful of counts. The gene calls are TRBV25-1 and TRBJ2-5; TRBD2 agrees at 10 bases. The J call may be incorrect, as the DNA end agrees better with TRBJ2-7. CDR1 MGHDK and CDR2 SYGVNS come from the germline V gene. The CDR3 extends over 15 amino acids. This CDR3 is CASSRASGSLNEQYF. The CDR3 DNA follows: TGTGCCAGCAGTCGAGCTAGCGGGAGTTTAAACGAGCAGTACTTC.

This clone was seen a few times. Here the CDR3 reads CASSLRGLNEQYF. The CDR3 nucleotides read TGCGCCAGCAGCTTGAGGGGTCTAAACGAGCAGTACTTC. The chain joins TRBV5-1 to TRBJ2-7; D perhaps matches TRBD1 (5 bases). There are 13 residues in the CDR3. Germline loops: CDR1 SGHRS, CDR2 YFSETQ. V gave up 1 base and J gave up 5 bases, with 10 bases separating them.

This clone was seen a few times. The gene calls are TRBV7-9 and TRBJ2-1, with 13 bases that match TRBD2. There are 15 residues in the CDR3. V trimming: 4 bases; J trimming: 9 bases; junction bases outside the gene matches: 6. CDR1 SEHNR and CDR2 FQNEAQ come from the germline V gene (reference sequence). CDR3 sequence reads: CASSWGLAGWSEQFF. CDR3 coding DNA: TGTGCCAGCAGCTGGGGACTAGCGGGATGGAGTGAGCAGTTCTTC.

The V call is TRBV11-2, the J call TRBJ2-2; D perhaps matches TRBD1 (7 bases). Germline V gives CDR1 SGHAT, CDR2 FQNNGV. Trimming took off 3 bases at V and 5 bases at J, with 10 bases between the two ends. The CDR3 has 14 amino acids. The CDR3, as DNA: TGTGCCAGCAGCTTGCAGGGGGGAACCGGGGAGCTGTTTTTT. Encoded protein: CASSLQGGTGELFF.

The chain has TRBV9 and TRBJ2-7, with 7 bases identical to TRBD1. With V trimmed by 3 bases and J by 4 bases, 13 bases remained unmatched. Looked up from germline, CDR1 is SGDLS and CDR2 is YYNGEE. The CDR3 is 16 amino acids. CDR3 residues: CASSAQLGQDLYEQYF. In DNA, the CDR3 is TGTGCCAGCAGCGCACAACTAGGACAGGATCTTTACGAGCAGTACTTC.

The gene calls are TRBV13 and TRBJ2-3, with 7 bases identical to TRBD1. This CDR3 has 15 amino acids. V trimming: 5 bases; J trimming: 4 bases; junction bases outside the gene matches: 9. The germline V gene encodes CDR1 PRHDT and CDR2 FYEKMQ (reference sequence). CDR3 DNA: TGTGCCAGCAGCCAACGACAGGGTGGGTCAGATACGCAGTATTTT. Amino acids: CASSQRQGGSDTQYF.

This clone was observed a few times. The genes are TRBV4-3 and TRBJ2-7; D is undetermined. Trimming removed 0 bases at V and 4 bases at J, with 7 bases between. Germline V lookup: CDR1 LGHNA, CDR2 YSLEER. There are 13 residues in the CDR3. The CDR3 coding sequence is TGCGCCAGCAGCCAAGAGGTCAGATACGAGCAGTACTTC. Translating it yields CASSQEVRYEQYF.

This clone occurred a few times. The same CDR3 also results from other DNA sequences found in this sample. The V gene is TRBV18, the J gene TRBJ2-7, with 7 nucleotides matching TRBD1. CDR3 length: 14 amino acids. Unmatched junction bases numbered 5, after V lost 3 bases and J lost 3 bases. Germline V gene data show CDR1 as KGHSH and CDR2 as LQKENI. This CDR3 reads CASSPRQGVYEQYF. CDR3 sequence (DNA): TGTGCCAGCTCACCGCGCCAGGGGGTCTACGAGCAGTACTTC. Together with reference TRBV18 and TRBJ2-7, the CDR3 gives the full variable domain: NAGVMQNPRHLVRRRGQEARLRCSPMKGHSHVYWYRQLPEEGLKFMVYLQKENIIDESGMPKERFSAEFPKEGPSILRIQQVVRGDSAAYFCASSPRQGVYEQYFGPGTRLTVT.

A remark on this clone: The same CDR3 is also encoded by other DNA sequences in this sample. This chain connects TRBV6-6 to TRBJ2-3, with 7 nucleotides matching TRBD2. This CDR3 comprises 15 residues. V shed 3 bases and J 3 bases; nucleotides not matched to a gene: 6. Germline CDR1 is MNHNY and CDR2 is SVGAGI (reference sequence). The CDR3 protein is CASSYRTGGTDTQYF. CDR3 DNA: TGTGCCAGCAGTTATCGGACGGGAGGTACAGATACGCAGTATTTT.

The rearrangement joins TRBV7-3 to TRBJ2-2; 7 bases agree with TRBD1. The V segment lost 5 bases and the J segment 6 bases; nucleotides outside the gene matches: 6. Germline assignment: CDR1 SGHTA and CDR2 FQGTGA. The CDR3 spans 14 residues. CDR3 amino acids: CASSSEGTAGELFF. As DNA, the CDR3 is TGTGCCAGCAGCAGCGAGGGGACAGCCGGGGAGCTGTTTTTT.

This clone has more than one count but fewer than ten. CDR3 sequence reads: CASSRYSGNNEQFF. DNA for the CDR3: TGTGCCAGCAGCCGATATAGCGGGAACAATGAGCAGTTCTTC. This sequence joins TRBV7-3 and TRBJ2-1; the match to TRBD2 covers 8 bases. The CDR3 is made up of 14 amino acids. Germline V gene data show CDR1 as SGHTA and CDR2 as FQGTGA. V was clipped by 5 bases and J by 5 bases; unmatched bases: 5.

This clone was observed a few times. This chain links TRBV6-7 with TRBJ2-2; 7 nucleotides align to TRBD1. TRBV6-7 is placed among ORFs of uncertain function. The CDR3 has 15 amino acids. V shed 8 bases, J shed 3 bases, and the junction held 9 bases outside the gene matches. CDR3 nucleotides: TGTGCCAGCCCGACAGGGAGAAAGCACACCGGGGAGCTGTTTTTT. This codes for CASPTGRKHTGELFF.